This T cell receptor (beta chain) was found in a study of early T cells in non-severe SARS-CoV-2 infection. Study overall: It was bulk RNA from unsorted whole blood that was sequenced, and the chains were unpaired.

This clonotype came up a few times. The V gene's germline CDR1 is LNHDA and CDR2 SQIVND (reference sequence). This CDR3 contains 11 residues. V lost 2 bases, J lost 7 bases, and 6 bases lay in between. Via MiXCR, TCRdb re-called the 5' RACE reads, giving one row per CDR3 protein. The sample gives around 57,000 distinct CDR3 sequences, just over 8% of which show up once; roughly 9.9% is in the top ten. This chain joins TRBV19 and TRBJ2-7; D call uncertain. The source material was whole blood. The source is an adult who was a healthcare worker with PCR-confirmed SARS-CoV-2 infection or an uninfected control (not recorded which). CDR3 DNA: TGTGCCAGTAGTATATTTGGGGAGCAGTACTTC. It translates to CASSIFGEQYF.